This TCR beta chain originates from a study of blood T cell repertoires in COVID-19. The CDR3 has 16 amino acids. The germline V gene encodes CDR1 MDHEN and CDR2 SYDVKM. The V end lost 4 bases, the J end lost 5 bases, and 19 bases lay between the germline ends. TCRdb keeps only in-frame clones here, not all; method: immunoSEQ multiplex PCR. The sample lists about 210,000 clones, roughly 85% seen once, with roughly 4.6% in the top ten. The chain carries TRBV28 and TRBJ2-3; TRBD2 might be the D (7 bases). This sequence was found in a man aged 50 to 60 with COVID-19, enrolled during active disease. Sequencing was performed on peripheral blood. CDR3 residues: CASSSIVGRGQDTQYF. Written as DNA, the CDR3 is TGTGCCAGCAGTTCGATTGTTGGGCGGGGGCAAGATACGCAGTATTTT.